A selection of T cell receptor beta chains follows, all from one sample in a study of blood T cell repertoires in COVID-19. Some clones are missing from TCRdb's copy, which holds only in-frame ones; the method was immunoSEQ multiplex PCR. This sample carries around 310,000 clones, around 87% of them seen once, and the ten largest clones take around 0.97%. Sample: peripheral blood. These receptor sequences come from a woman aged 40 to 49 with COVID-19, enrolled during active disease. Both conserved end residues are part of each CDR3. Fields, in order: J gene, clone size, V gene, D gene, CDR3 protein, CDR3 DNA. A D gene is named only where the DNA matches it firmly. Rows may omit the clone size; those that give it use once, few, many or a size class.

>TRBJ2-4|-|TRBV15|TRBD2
CATSNRRGGDPNIQYF
TGTGCCACCAGCAACAGGCGGGGGGGAGACCCTAACATTCAGTACTTC
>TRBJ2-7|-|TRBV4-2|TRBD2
CASSHGTSYEQYF
TGTGCCAGCAGCCACGGGACTAGCTACGAGCAGTACTTC
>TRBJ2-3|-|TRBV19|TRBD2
CASSQTSGSTQYF
TGTGCCAGTAGTCAAACTAGCGGTAGTACGCAGTATTTT
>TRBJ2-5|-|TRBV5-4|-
CASSNSGLPTQYF
TGTGCCAGCAGCAATAGCGGCCTCCCGACCCAGTACTTC
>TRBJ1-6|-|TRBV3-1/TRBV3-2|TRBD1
CASSKTGQEVGYNSPLHF
TGTGCCAGCAGCAAGACGGGACAGGAGGTTGGATATAATTCACCCCTCCACTTT
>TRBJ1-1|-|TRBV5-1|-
CASSLRRMNTEAFF
TGCGCCAGCAGCTTGAGGCGGATGAACACTGAAGCTTTCTTT
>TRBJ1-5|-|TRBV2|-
CASSEALRGQPQHF
TGTGCCAGCAGTGAAGCGCTTCGAGGGCAGCCCCAGCATTTT
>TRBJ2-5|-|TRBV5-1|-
CASHGSEGETQYF
TGCGCCAGCCACGGGTCAGAGGGAGAGACCCAGTACTTC
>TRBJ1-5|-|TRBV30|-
CAWSVQGGNQPQHF
TGTGCCTGGAGTGTACAGGGAGGCAATCAGCCCCAGCATTTT
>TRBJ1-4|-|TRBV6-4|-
CASSEGSGEKLFF
TGTGCCAGCAGTGAAGGGTCGGGGGAAAAACTGTTTTTT
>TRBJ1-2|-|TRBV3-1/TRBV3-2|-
CASSQAPGDYGYTF
TGTGCCAGCAGCCAAGCACCGGGAGACTATGGCTACACCTTC
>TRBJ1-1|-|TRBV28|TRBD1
CASSYRGRGTEAFF
TGTGCCAGCAGTTACAGGGGGCGGGGGACTGAAGCTTTCTTT
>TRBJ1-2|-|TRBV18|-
CASSPLGADYGYTF
TGTGCCAGCTCACCACTGGGGGCCGACTATGGCTACACCTTC
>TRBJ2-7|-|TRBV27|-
CASSWQGSYEQYF
TGTGCCAGCAGTTGGCAGGGGTCGTACGAGCAGTACTTC
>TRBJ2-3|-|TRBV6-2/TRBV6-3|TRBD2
CASSYDRSGGASSTDTQYF
TGTGCCAGCAGTTACGACCGTAGCGGGGGGGCCAGTAGTACAGATACGCAGTATTTT
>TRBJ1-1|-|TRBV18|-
CASSPGRAVTEAFF
TGTGCCAGCTCACCCGGCAGGGCTGTAACTGAAGCTTTCTTT
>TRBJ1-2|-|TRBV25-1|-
CASKSGDDYTF
TGTGCCAGCAAATCGGGGGACGACTACACCTTC
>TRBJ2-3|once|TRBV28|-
CASSLPWGRTDTQYF
TGTGCCAGCAGTTTACCGTGGGGGCGCACAGATACGCAGTATTTT
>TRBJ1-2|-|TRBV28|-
CASSPLDFNYGYTF
TGTGCCAGCAGTCCTCTAGATTTTAACTATGGCTACACCTTC
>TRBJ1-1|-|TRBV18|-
CASSPYSGILNTEAFF
TGTGCCAGCTCACCGTACTCCGGGATCCTTAACACTGAAGCTTTCTTT
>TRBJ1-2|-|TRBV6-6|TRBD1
CASSYLGQGEGYTF
TGTGCCAGCAGTTACTTGGGACAGGGAGAAGGCTACACCTTC
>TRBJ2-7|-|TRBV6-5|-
CASSYLYEQYF
TGTGCCAGCAGTTATCTCTACGAGCAGTACTTC
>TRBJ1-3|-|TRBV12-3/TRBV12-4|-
CASSSGGRNTIYF
TGTGCCAGCAGCAGCGGTGGTCGGAACACCATATATTTT
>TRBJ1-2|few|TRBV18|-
CASSPFGILRRDYGYTF
TGTGCCAGCTCACCCTTCGGCATCTTGCGTCGGGACTATGGCTACACCTTC
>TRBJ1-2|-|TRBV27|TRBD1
CASSSGGYGYTF
TGTGCCAGCTCCTCAGGGGGGTATGGCTACACCTTC
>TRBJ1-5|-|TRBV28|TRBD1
CASRRTTGMSNQPQHF
TGTGCCAGCAGGCGAACGACAGGGATGAGCAATCAGCCCCAGCATTTT
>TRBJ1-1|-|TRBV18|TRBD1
CASSFDRVTEAFF
TGTGCCAGCTCGTTCGACAGGGTCACTGAAGCTTTCTTT
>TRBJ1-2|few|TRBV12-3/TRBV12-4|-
CASSDDRPYGYTF
TGTGCCAGCAGCGACGACAGACCCTATGGCTACACCTTC
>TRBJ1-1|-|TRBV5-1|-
CASSFQALNTEAFF
TGCGCCAGCAGCTTCCAGGCCCTGAACACTGAAGCTTTCTTT
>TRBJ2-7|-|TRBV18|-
CASSPLDISYEQYF
TGTGCCAGCTCACCACTAGATATCTCCTACGAGCAGTACTTC
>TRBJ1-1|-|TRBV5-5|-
CASSPPGGGPEAFF
TGTGCCAGCAGCCCCCCCGGGGGGGGGCCTGAAGCTTTCTTT
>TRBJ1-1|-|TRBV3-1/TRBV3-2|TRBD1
CASSQGGQGLEAFF
TGTGCCAGCAGCCAAGGGGGACAGGGACTCGAAGCTTTCTTT
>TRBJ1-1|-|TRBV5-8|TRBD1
CASSWGQMNTEAFF
TGTGCCAGCAGCTGGGGACAGATGAACACTGAAGCTTTCTTT
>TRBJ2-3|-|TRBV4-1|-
CASSPLRTDTQYF
TGCGCCAGCAGCCCTCTGCGGACAGATACGCAGTATTTT
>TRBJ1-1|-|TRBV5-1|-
CASSLAFATASLAFF
TGCGCCAGCAGCTTGGCCTTTGCAACAGCCAGCTTAGCTTTCTTT
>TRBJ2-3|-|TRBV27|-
CASSFSWGRTDTQYF
TGTGCCAGCAGTTTCTCCTGGGGGCGGACAGATACGCAGTATTTT